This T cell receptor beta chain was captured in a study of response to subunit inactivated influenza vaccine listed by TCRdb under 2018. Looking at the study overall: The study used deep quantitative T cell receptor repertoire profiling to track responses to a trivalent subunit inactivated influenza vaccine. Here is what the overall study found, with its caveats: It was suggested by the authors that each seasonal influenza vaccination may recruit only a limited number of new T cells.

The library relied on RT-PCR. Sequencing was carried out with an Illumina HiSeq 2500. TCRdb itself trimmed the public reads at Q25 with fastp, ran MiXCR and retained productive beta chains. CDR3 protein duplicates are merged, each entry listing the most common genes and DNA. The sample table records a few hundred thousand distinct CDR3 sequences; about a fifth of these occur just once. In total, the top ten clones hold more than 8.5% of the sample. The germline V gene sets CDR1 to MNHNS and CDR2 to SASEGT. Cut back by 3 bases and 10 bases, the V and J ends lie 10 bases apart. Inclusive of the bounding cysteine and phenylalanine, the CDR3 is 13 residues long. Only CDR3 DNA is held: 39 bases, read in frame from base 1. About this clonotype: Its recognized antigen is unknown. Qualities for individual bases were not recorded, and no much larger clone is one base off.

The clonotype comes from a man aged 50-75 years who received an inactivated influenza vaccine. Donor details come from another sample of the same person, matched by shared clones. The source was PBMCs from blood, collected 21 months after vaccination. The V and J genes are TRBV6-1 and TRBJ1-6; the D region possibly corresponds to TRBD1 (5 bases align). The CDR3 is CASSDRVGSPLHF. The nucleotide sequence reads TGTGCCAGCAGTGACAGGGTTGGGTCACCCCTCCACTTT.